The clone carrying this TCR beta chain was counted a few times. These data come from a study of blood T cell repertoires in COVID-19. About the study: Samples representing acute and convalescent COVID-19 were sourced from the United States, Italy and Spain. Sample material is recorded as cDNA or gDNA derived from T cells, B-cell-depleted T cells, or PBMCs.

Per the authors' pipeline: Researchers report that nucleated cell counts were estimated from reference gene primer amplification. Data came from immunoSEQ multiplex PCR; TCRdb stores just in-frame clones and leaves some out. For V, J and clone size, that table is used; D and trimming come from the DNA. The sample contains 250,000 to 350,000 clones, roughly 86% of which appear only once. V lost 10 bases to trimming and J lost 4 bases; unmatched junction nucleotides: 6. This CDR3 spans 12 amino acids. Germline loops: CDR1 MNHEY, CDR2 SVGAGI. This sequence joins TRBV6-5 and TRBJ1-2, with 7 positions matching TRBD1. The clonotype originates from a woman aged 45-59 years with acute or convalescent COVID-19. Sequencing was performed on peripheral blood. The DNA of the CDR3 is TGTGCCACCAGGGGACAGATCTATGGCTACACCTTC. It is translated as CATRGQIYGYTF.